The subject of this entry is one T cell receptor beta chain. Roughly 0.45 to 1 ug RNA was reverse transcribed with random hexamers. Coverage of TCR beta CDR3 amplification by immunoSEQ multiplex PCR extended to 54 Vbeta and 13 Jbeta. TCRdb called the immunoSEQ multiplex PCR reads again in MiXCR, with one record for every CDR3 protein. The sample has some 65,000 distinct CDR3 sequences; approximately 94% are singletons. The V gene's germline CDR1 is GTSNPN and CDR2 SVGIG (reference sequence). Deletions cut 0 bases from V and 8 bases from J, with 7 bases between. CDR3 length: 11 residues. This record belongs to a study of CD8 T cells in Susac syndrome. TCR beta was sequenced from blood CD8+ and CD4+ T cells.

The chain combines TRBV30 with TRBJ1-1; D ambiguous. This receptor was taken from a human donor with multiple sclerosis. The sequencing input was CD8+ T cells from PBMCs. The CDR3 is CAWSVLGEAFF. The DNA for the CDR3 is TGTGCCTGGAGTGTATTAGGGGAAGCTTTCTTT.